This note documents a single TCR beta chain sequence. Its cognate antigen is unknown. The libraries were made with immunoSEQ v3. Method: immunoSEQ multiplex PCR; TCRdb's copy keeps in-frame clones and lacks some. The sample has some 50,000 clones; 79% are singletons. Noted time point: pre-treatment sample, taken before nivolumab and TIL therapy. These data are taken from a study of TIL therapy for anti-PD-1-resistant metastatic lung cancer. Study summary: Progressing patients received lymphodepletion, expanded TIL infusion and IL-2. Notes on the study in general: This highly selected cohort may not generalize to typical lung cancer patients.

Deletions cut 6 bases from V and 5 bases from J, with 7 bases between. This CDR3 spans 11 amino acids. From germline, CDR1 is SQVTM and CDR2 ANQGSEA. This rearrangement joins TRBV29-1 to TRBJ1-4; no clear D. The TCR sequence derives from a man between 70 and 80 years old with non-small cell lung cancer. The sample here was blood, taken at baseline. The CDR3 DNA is TGCAGCGTACAGCGAAATGAAAAACTGTTTTTT. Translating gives CSVQRNEKLFF.